These 29 T cell receptor beta chains were all obtained from the same sample, sequenced in a study of breast tumors, draining lymph nodes, adjacent tissues. Samples came from axillary lymph nodes draining the breast cancer. TCRdb recomputed calls from the multiplex PCR reads with MiXCR, one row per CDR3 protein. Of fewer than 200,000 distinct CDR3 sequences in the sample, around 33% were seen once. The sequencing input was axillary lymph node tissue. The receptors were gathered from a female donor with breast cancer. Some clones in this sample may be carry-over from other donors' samples.

As concerns this clonotype: Given a much more abundant clone one base away, this may be a read error. No conserved phenylalanine or tryptophan ends this CDR3, so it is likely a read error. V is TRBV25-1 and J is TRBJ2-4, with TRBD2 matching 8 bases. CDR1 and CDR2 (germline): MGHDK, SYGVNS. The CDR3 covers 12 residues. The trim removed 6 bases at V and 8 bases at J, leaving 3 bases unmatched. CDR3 sequence (DNA): TGTGCCAGCAGGGCCGGGGGGGACATTCAGTACCTC. Translation gives CASRAGGDIQYL.

Concerning this clonotype itself: This may come from a read error, since a much larger clone is one base off. CDR3 residues: CASSQGRTTLTGELFF. The CDR3 DNA follows: TGTGCCAGCAGCCAAGGGAGGACAACCCTCACCGGGGAGCTGTTTTTT. The rearrangement links TRBV5-6 to TRBJ2-2; D is possibly TRBD2 (6 bases). Per germline, CDR1 SGHDT and CDR2 YYEEEE. V was trimmed by 4 bases and J by 4 bases, leaving 17 bases between them. This CDR3 has 16 amino acids.

This clonotype was seen many times. CDR3 sequence (DNA): TGTGCCAGCAGCCTCGTGGGCGGGAGCACAGATACGCAGTATTTT. The encoded protein is CASSLVGGSTDTQYF. V is TRBV7-9 and J is TRBJ2-3; maybe TRBD2 (5 bases). The length of the CDR3 is 15 residues. From germline, CDR1 is SEHNR and CDR2 FQNEAQ (reference sequence). Trimming took off 5 bases at V and 0 bases at J, with 12 bases between the two ends.

The table lists this clonotype with many counts. The germline gene is not matched at one end of the junction; a read error may be the cause. The V gene is TRBV6-5, the J gene TRBJ1-4, with D possibly being TRBD1 (5 bases). There are 15 residues in the CDR3. Looked up from germline, CDR1 is MNHEY and CDR2 is SVGAGI. CDR3 DNA: TGTGCCAGCAGTCACTCGGGGGGGACTAATGAAAAACTGTTTTTT. This encodes CASSHSGGTNEKLFF.

The chain carries TRBV6-5 and TRBJ1-6; D not resolved. The CDR3 sequence is 16 residues long. Trimming removed 8 bases from V and 4 bases from J, with 18 bases in between. The V gene's germline CDR1 is MNHEY and CDR2 SVGAGI. CDR3: CASGPKASRYNSPLHF. CDR3 nucleotides: TGTGCCAGCGGCCCGAAGGCGTCCAGGTATAATTCACCCCTCCACTTT.

This clonotype showed up many times. The CDR3 spells CASSLGGTSGNTIYF. The CDR3 nucleotides read TGTGCCAGCAGCTTGGGAGGGACCTCTGGAAACACCATATATTTT. The gene calls are TRBV5-6 and TRBJ1-3; D possibly corresponds to TRBD1 (5 bases). V lost 0 bases and J lost 0, with 7 bases in between. This CDR3 region has 15 residues. CDR1 SGHDT and CDR2 YYEEEE come from the germline V gene. Full variable domain (remainder filled in from reference TRBV5-6 and TRBJ1-3): DAGVTQSPTHLIKTRGQQVTLRCSPKSGHDTVSWYQQALGQGPQFIFQYYEEEERQRGNFPDRFSGHQFPNYSSELNVNALLLGDSALYLCASSLGGTSGNTIYFGEGSWLTVV.

This sequence joins TRBV6-1 and TRBJ2-5, with 7 bases matching TRBD1. CDR3 length: 11 residues. V was pared by 11 bases and J by 5 bases, with 5 bases of the junction left unmatched. CDR1 is MNHNS, CDR2 SASEGT, per germline. As DNA, the CDR3 is TGTGCCCTAAAGGGGGCGGAGACCCAGTACTTC. This encodes CALKGAETQYF.

This clonotype has at least ten counts. The chain has TRBV10-3 and TRBJ2-2, with D unclear. The V end lost 2 bases, the J end lost 4 bases, and 8 bases lay between the germline ends. The CDR3 runs 14 residues. The germline V gene encodes CDR1 ENHRY and CDR2 SYGVKD. The CDR3 spells CAISEGGGTGELFF. CDR3 nucleotide sequence: TGTGCCATCAGTGAGGGCGGCGGCACCGGGGAGCTGTTTTTT.

This clonotype was seen ten or more times. This chain connects TRBV3-1 to TRBJ1-2; TRBD1 agrees at 7 bases. CDR3 length equals 13 residues. V dropped 5 bases and J dropped 6; count of bases not matched to a gene: 6. Germline V gives CDR1 LGHDT, CDR2 YNNKEL (reference sequence). The CDR3 loop is CASSVTGTHGYTF. DNA for the CDR3: TGTGCCAGCAGCGTGACAGGGACCCATGGCTACACCTTC.

This clonotype came up many times. The chain combines TRBV5-8 with TRBJ2-7; no clear D gene. Per the germline V gene, CDR1 is SGHTS and CDR2 is YDEGEE. V was clipped by 4 bases and J by 3 bases, with 11 bases between them. The CDR3 covers 13 residues. This CDR3 is CASSPVPNYEQYF. The CDR3 region has the DNA TGTGCCAGCAGCCCGGTCCCAAACTACGAGCAGTACTTC.

This clonotype was detected a few times. V is TRBV28 and J is TRBJ2-5, with D hard to call. CDR3 length equals 14 residues. Between the trimmed V and J ends, which lost 6 bases and 2 bases, there was a span of 13 bases. Germline CDR1 is MDHEN and CDR2 is SYDVKM. CDR3 nucleotides: TGTGCCAGCAGCCGCGAACAGATTCAAGAGACCCAGTACTTC. It specifies CASSREQIQETQYF.

This clonotype has at least ten counts. The V gene is TRBV6-6, the J gene TRBJ1-2; D unclear. V shed 7 bases and J shed 2 bases, with 11 bases lying between them. CDR3 length equals 13 residues. Germline V gives CDR1 MNHNY, CDR2 SVGAGI (reference sequence). CDR3 in amino acids: CASTASGNYGYTF. The CDR3 nucleotides are TGTGCCAGCACCGCATCGGGGAACTATGGCTACACCTTC.

The chain has TRBV2 and TRBJ2-3, with D perhaps matching TRBD1 (6 bases). The CDR3 is made up of 14 amino acids. Germline CDR1 SNHLY, CDR2 FYNNEI. The CDR3 spells CARDGYRDPDTQYF. CDR3 nucleotides: TGTGCTAGAGATGGTTACAGGGACCCAGATACGCAGTATTTT.

This clonotype was picked up many times. The chain joins TRBV2 to TRBJ2-5; TRBD2 is a possible D gene (5 bases). The germline gives CDR1 SNHLY, CDR2 FYNNEI. V was shortened by 3 bases and J by 5 bases, with 10 bases between the two germline ends. This CDR3 spans 13 amino acids. The CDR3 DNA reads TGTGCCAGCAGTGAGAGGGAGCGGGAGACCCAGTACTTC. It codes for CASSERERETQYF.

This clonotype was found many times. The CDR3 loop is CASSQLAGVYEQYF. The CDR3 DNA sequence: TGTGCCAGCAGCCAACTAGCGGGGGTCTACGAGCAGTACTTC. The chain recombines TRBV4-2 with TRBJ2-7; TRBD2 aligns across 10 bases. The V and J ends lost 2 bases and 3 bases, in that order; junction bases with no gene match: 1. This CDR3 region has 14 residues. Germline V lookup: CDR1 LGHNA, CDR2 YNFKEQ.

The CDR3: CASSVGGGTTHWTGELFF. The CDR3, as DNA: TGTGCCAGCAGCGTAGGTGGGGGAACCACCCATTGGACCGGGGAGCTGTTTTTT. This chain links TRBV9 with TRBJ2-2, with D perhaps given as TRBD1 or TRBD2 (5 bases each). Germline values: CDR1 SGDLS, CDR2 YYNGEE. The CDR3 spans 18 residues. The V gene lost 0 bases and the J gene lost 5 bases, with 20 bases spanning the gap. Supplemented by reference TRBV9 and TRBJ2-2, the full variable domain reads DSGVTQTPKHLITATGQRVTLRCSPRSGDLSVYWYQQSLDQGLQFLIQYYNGEERAKGNILERFSAQQFPDLHSELNLSSLELGDSALYFCASSVGGGTTHWTGELFFGEGSRLTVL.

This clonotype was detected many times. The chain combines TRBV9 with TRBJ2-3; D uncertain. V lost 4 bases and J 2 bases, leaving 11 bases between the germline ends. The CDR3 is made up of 14 amino acids. Germline-derived CDR1 and CDR2 are SGDLS and YYNGEE. CDR3 nucleotides: TGTGCCAGCAGCTTCCCCCCCCTCACAGATACGCAGTATTTT. Encoded protein: CASSFPPLTDTQYF.

With regard to this clonotype: One junction end disagrees with the germline gene, perhaps due to a read error. This chain connects TRBV7-9 to TRBJ1-2, with a possible D match to TRBD1 (5 bases). Per the germline V gene, CDR1 is SEHNR and CDR2 is FQNEAQ (reference sequence). This CDR3 spans 15 amino acids. This chain's CDR3 is CASSCPQTVLWDCAF. For the CDR3, the DNA is TGTGCCAGCAGCTGCCCCCAGACCGTTCTATGGGACTGCGCCTTC.

This clonotype was counted at least ten times. This chain uses TRBV12-3 or TRBV12-4 with TRBJ2-1; D could derive from TRBD1 or TRBD2 (5 bases each). Between the trimmed V and J ends, which lost 2 bases and 0 bases, there was a span of 17 bases. This CDR3 has 18 amino acids. The DNA of the CDR3 is TGTGCCAGCAGTTTAATCTCCATGGCAGGGAGCTCCTACAATGAGCAGTTCTTC. It translates to CASSLISMAGSSYNEQFF.

The chain uses TRBV10-2 and TRBJ1-6; D gene uncertain. Germline V lookup: CDR1 WSHSY, CDR2 SAAADI. V gave up 8 bases and J gave up 7 bases, with 6 bases separating them. The CDR3 contains 11 residues. The CDR3 region is CASGQNSPLHF. CDR3 coding DNA: TGCGCCAGCGGCCAGAATTCACCCCTCCACTTT.

This clonotype was seen repeatedly, ten times or more. A much larger clone differs from this one at a single base, so this may be a read error. The genes are TRBV13 and TRBJ1-6; 8 bases match TRBD1. CDR1 and CDR2 from the germline V gene are PRHDT and FYEKMQ (reference sequence). This CDR3 contains 17 residues. Trimming removed 5 bases from V and 8 bases from J; junction bases left unmatched: 14. Written as DNA, the CDR3 is TGTGCCAGCAGCCCACCCCCGGACAGACAGGGGTATTCACCCCTCCACTTT. This sequence encodes CASSPPPDRQGYSPLHF.

The chain carries TRBV11-2 and TRBJ2-3; D may be TRBD1 (6 bases). Matching the DNA end better, TRBJ1-5 makes the J call doubtful. Germline CDR1 is SGHAT and CDR2 is FQNNGV. The CDR3 runs to 17 residues. DNA for the CDR3: TGTGCCAGCAGCCTACAAAGGACAGCGGGCCGGACAGATACGCAGCATTTT. As protein: CASSLQRTAGRTDTQHF.

This clonotype was seen many times. A much larger clone lies one base from this, so it may be a read error. The V and J genes are TRBV20-1 and TRBJ1-5; D call uncertain. This CDR3 has 15 residues. From germline, CDR1 is DFQATT and CDR2 SNEGSKA (reference sequence). The V end was cut by 0 bases, the J end by 6 bases, with 15 bases between. The CDR3 spells CSAREGSVRTQPQHF. The CDR3 region has the DNA TGCAGTGCTAGAGAAGGGAGTGTACGCACTCAGCCCCAGCATTTT.

As to this clonotype: A much larger clone differs by one base, so this may be a read error. V is TRBV6-2 or TRBV6-3 and J is TRBJ2-1; D may be TRBD2 (5 bases). CDR1 is MNHEY, CDR2 SVGEGT, per germline. The CDR3 loop spans 10 amino acids. CDR3 DNA sequence: TGTGCCAGCAGTGAGGGTGAGCAGCTCTTC. Protein sequence: CASSEGEQLF.

The rearrangement uses TRBV20-1 and TRBJ2-7; a weak D match, TRBD2 (5 bases). The CDR3 spans 14 residues. Germline CDR1 is DFQATT and CDR2 is SNEGSKA (reference sequence). Trimming pared 0 bases from V and 6 bases from J, leaving 15 bases between. The CDR3 coding sequence is TGCAGTGCTAGAGACCTCGGGGAAACCTCCGAGCAGTACTTC. Its protein product is CSARDLGETSEQYF.

This clonotype was counted many times. The V call is TRBV24-1, the J call TRBJ1-2; D gene unclear. CDR3 length: 15 amino acids. CDR1 is KGHDR, CDR2 SFDVKD, per germline. Trimming removed 2 bases from V and 8 bases from J, with 17 bases in between. The CDR3 region is CATSDSRLVGVGYTF. As DNA, the CDR3 is TGTGCCACCAGTGATTCCCGCCTGGTCGGGGTCGGCTACACCTTC.

At least ten counts were recorded for this clonotype. In DNA form, the CDR3 reads TGCGCCAGCAGCTTACGGGCCCGGGAGTCCTACGAGCAGTACTTC. It yields the protein CASSLRARESYEQYF. This sequence joins TRBV5-1 and TRBJ2-7, with D perhaps TRBD2 (6 bases). Between the trimmed V and J ends, which lost 2 bases and 1 base, there was a span of 13 bases. CDR1 and CDR2 (germline): SGHRS, YFSETQ. The CDR3 loop spans 15 amino acids.

This clonotype turned up a few times. V and J are TRBV28 and TRBJ2-7; tentatively, D is TRBD1 (6 bases). CDR1 and CDR2 from the germline V gene are MDHEN and SYDVKM. V was trimmed by 5 bases and J by 2 bases, leaving 16 bases between them. The CDR3 is made up of 15 amino acids. The CDR3 DNA follows: TGTGCCAGCAGTCCAGACAGGCACCAAACCTACGAGCAGTACTTC. This codes for CASSPDRHQTYEQYF.

At least ten counts were recorded for this clonotype. CDR3 coding DNA: TGTGCCAGCTCACCTACAGACAGGCGGAGCAACTATGGCTACACCTTC. The encoded protein is CASSPTDRRSNYGYTF. The V and J genes are TRBV18 and TRBJ1-2; tentative D call: TRBD1 (6 bases). V lost 3 bases to trimming and J lost 2 bases, with 16 bases between them. From germline, CDR1 is KGHSH and CDR2 LQKENI. This CDR3 spans 16 amino acids.